Below, one TCR beta chain is given with its context. As originally analysed: Counts of nucleated cells, estimated from reference gene primer amplification, were obtained. Measured with immunoSEQ multiplex PCR; TCRdb has only the in-frame clones, and not every one. V and J calls and clone size are copied from that table; D and trimming were computed from the DNA. The sample consists of roughly 38,000 clones, just under 75% of them appearing once. These data come from a study of blood T cell repertoires in COVID-19. Study summary: There were acute and convalescent COVID-19 samples, and they came from the United States, Italy and Spain. PBMCs, B-cell-depleted T cells, or T cells provided the cDNA or gDNA that made up the material.

V was shortened by 4 bases and J by 8 bases, with 18 bases between the two germline ends. Germline CDR1 reads MNHEY; CDR2 reads SVGAGI. The CDR3 covers 16 residues. The Seattle patients joined while their infection was active and were tracked longitudinally afterward. This chain connects TRBV6-5 to TRBJ1-6; D not certain. Sequenced input: peripheral blood. The TCR comes from a man between 65 and 85 years old with COVID-19, enrolled during active disease. The CDR3 DNA is TGTGCCAGCAGTTGGATGGCGGGCAGGTTCGATTCACCCCTCCACTTT. It yields the protein CASSWMAGRFDSPLHF.